These T cell receptor beta chains were read from a single sample in a study of blood T cell repertoires in COVID-19. Using immunoSEQ multiplex PCR, the repertoire was profiled, and TCRdb retains in-frame clones only, with some absent. The sample lists around 160,000 clones, around 89% seen once, with approximately 1.3% in the top ten. The sample taken for sequencing was PBMCs or T cells enriched from blood (not recorded which). The source of these receptors is a young woman with acute COVID-19. CDR3s include the opening cysteine and the closing phenylalanine or tryptophan. D genes are given only for firm matches. Rows may omit the clone size; those that give it use once, few, many or a size class.

V: TRBV18; size: .; J: TRBJ1-4; D: TRBD1; DNA: TGTGCCAGCTCACCCCAGAGGGCCGGGACAGGGGCCGAAAAACTGTTTTTT; CDR3: CASSPQRAGTGAEKLFF
V: TRBV9; size: .; J: TRBJ2-5; D: TRBD2; DNA: TGTGCCAGCAGCGTAGGCGGGGGGGGTGTGGAGACCCAGTACTTC; CDR3: CASSVGGGGVETQYF
V: TRBV18; size: .; J: TRBJ2-3; D: TRBD2; DNA: TGTGCCAGCTCACCGACTAGCGGGACAACAGATACGCAGTATTTT; CDR3: CASSPTSGTTDTQYF
V: TRBV6-5; size: .; J: TRBJ2-7; D: TRBD1; DNA: TGTGCCAGCCGAGCAGGGGGAGAGGGGCAGTACTTC; CDR3: CASRAGGEGQYF
V: TRBV28; size: .; J: TRBJ1-2; D: .; DNA: TGTGCCAGCAGTTTAGGGCCGTCTGGTGTGGGGCTCTATGGCTACACCTTC; CDR3: CASSLGPSGVGLYGYTF
V: TRBV4-1; size: .; J: TRBJ2-5; D: .; DNA: TGCGCCAGCAGCCAAGTAGGGGCAGGGGAAGAGACCCAGTACTTC; CDR3: CASSQVGAGEETQYF
V: TRBV2; size: once; J: TRBJ1-2; D: .; DNA: TGTGCCAGCAGTGAAACGAGAGGTACTAACTATGGCTACACCTTC; CDR3: CASSETRGTNYGYTF
V: TRBV6-1; size: once; J: TRBJ1-5; D: TRBD1; DNA: TGTGCCAGCAGTGAAGATGTGACAGGGGTTCAGCCCCAGCATTTT; CDR3: CASSEDVTGVQPQHF
V: TRBV27; size: .; J: TRBJ2-3; D: TRBD1; DNA: TGTGCCAGCAGCTATGGGACAGGGAAAGCAGATACGCAGTATTTT; CDR3: CASSYGTGKADTQYF
V: TRBV6-5; size: .; J: TRBJ2-7; D: .; DNA: TGTGCCAGCAGTTACTCTACAGGGACCTACGAGCAGTACTTC; CDR3: CASSYSTGTYEQYF
V: TRBV19; size: .; J: TRBJ2-5; D: TRBD2; DNA: TGTGCCAGTAGTAAAGGGCTAGCGGGAGGGTACCAAGAGACCCAGTACTTC; CDR3: CASSKGLAGGYQETQYF
V: TRBV2; size: .; J: TRBJ1-4; D: TRBD1; DNA: TGTGCCAGCCACAGGGGATTTGAGGAAAAACTGTTTTTT; CDR3: CASHRGFEEKLFF
V: TRBV6-6; size: .; J: TRBJ2-2; D: .; DNA: TGTGCCAGCAGTCGATCCTCCACTAGACTGACCACCGGGGAGCTGTTTTTT; CDR3: CASSRSSTRLTTGELFF
V: TRBV12-5; size: .; J: TRBJ2-2; D: TRBD2; DNA: TGTGCTAGTGGTTTGGCCCTAGCGGGAGATCTCGGGGAGCTGTTTTTT; CDR3: CASGLALAGDLGELFF
V: TRBV27; size: .; J: TRBJ2-3; D: .; DNA: TGTGCCAGCAGTTTAGACTGGTTCACAGATACGCAGTATTTT; CDR3: CASSLDWFTDTQYF
V: TRBV7-2; size: few; J: TRBJ1-6; D: .; DNA: TGTGCCAGCAGCTTAAAGTCGGGTTTTAATTCACCCCTCCACTTT; CDR3: CASSLKSGFNSPLHF